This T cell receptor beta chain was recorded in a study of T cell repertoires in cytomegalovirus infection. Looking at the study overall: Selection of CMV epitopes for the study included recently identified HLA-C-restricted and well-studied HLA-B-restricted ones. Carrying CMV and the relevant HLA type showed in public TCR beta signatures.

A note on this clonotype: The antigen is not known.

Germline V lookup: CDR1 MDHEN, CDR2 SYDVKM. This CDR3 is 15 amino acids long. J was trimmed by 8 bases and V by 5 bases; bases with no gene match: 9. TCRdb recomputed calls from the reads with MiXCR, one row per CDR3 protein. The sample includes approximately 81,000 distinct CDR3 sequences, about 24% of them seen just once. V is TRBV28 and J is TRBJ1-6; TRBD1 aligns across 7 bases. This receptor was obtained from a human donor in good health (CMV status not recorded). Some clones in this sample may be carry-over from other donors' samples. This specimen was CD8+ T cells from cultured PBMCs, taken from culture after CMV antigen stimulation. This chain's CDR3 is CASSLTGQGDSPLHF. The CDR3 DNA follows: TGTGCCAGCAGTCTGACGGGGCAGGGGGATTCACCCCTCCACTTT.